This T cell receptor beta chain was identified during a study of cytomegalovirus exposure and HLA in healthy donors (dated by TCRdb to 2016 to 2017). With regard to the full study: According to an earlier analysis of 587 of the donors, roughly 180 million T cells yielded roughly 110 million unique TCR beta sequences and roughly 280 Gb of sequence data. The aim of the study was to test whether cataloging public T cell receptors could identify signatures of past pathogen exposure. In a later genetic analysis, genome-wide SNP genotypes for about 55% of the roughly 670 donors were used, and that subset was treated as a discovery cohort. In the later analysis, no new phenotypic data were used to find candidate immune exposures; instead, reliance was placed on TCR beta sequences and their occurrence across donors. Alongside the repertoire data, information on donor age, sex, ethnicity and CMV serostatus was compiled. An early release that covered some 640 HLA-typed donors contained around 300 gigabases of sequencing data and some 87 million unique TCR sequences. The T cell repertoires of 700 or so subjects were profiled by immunosequencing and related to cytomegalovirus serostatus. A later analysis re-analyzed previously published TCR beta repertoires from approximately 670 donors and added high-resolution HLA genotyping to study TCR occurrence patterns. An earlier analysis of approximately 500 of the donors applied high-throughput TCR beta sequencing to assess whether each TCR beta V gene segment acted as functional or pseudogenic. Of the roughly 410 genotyped donors, less than 90% were placed in the genetic ancestry cluster associated with self-reported Caucasian donors. Class I and class II HLA loci were covered by the typing at four-digit resolution. The number of donors typed differed by locus, with roughly 629-640 for A, B, C, DRB1 and DQB1, about 500 for DQA1, approximately 570 for DPA1, and some 440 for DPB1. Across some 400 genotyped donors of the cohort, an average of about 240,000 unique TCR beta nucleotide sequences per donor were sequenced, and about a sixth of those sequences were non-productive. Because of strong linkage in the cohort, 5 or 6 DR-DQ haplotypes were treated as single units for association and clustering. All discovery cohort repertoires had been generated on a single sequencing platform. To predict cytomegalovirus infection status, the study combined high-throughput TCR immunosequencing, statistical association of individual TCRs with disease status, and machine learning. Along with the 666-subject first cohort, a separate validation cohort of over 90 different subjects was used.

This clone was observed once. Its antigen is currently not known. Within one base of it there is no much larger clone, and no base qualities were kept. Preparation of the library involved the immunoSEQ multiplex PCR assay. For the multiplex PCR, a mixture combining 60 forward primers for TCR Vbeta segments and 13 reverse primers for TCR Jbeta segments was used. Amplification of the CDR3 region of rearranged TCR beta genes was performed with a multiplex PCR assay on genomic DNA. The amplified TCR beta libraries were sequenced on the Illumina HiSeq System as 87-base-pair reads. In the paper's pipeline: In a later analysis, tens of millions of unique TCR beta chains were counted across the roughly 610 repertoires, and roughly 11 million of these chains were shared by at least two donors. A nearest-neighbor algorithm error-corrected the raw reads and collapsed the reads into unique sequences, merging closely related sequences to remove PCR and sequencing errors. CDR3 sequences were aligned to IMGT reference sequences to assign V, D and J gene segments. For a sequence to be retained, at least a six-nucleotide match to both a V gene segment and a J gene segment was required. Rearrangements were called productive when the CDR3 lacked stop codons and stayed in frame with V and J; all others were non-productive. CDR3 was defined by IMGT convention, running from the second conserved V-encoded cysteine to the conserved J-encoded phenylalanine. The earlier analysis of some 600 of the donors excluded sequences that lacked an unambiguous match to a single V gene segment. An earlier analysis of a few hundred of the donors called V segments functional above 56.7% productive rearrangements and segregating when the between-donor standard deviation exceeded 5%. To diagnose cytomegalovirus status from the catalog of TCR beta chain sequences, a statistical classification framework was built. V and J gene assignment, in a later analysis, came from comparing TCR nucleotide sequences with IMGT/GENE-DB human TR gene sequences. In a later analysis, CDR3 sequences and most-parsimonious VDJ recombination scenarios were assigned using the TCRdist pipeline. In a later analysis, each TCR beta chain was defined by its CDR3 amino acid sequence together with its V-gene family, and reads lacking a unique V-gene family were excluded. To address suspected cross-contamination and a sequencing artifact, a later analysis removed a few hundred highly shared, low-generation-probability nucleotide sequences. In a later analysis, a clonal expansion index for each public chain was calculated from normalized within-repertoire ranks of inferred template counts. In a later analysis, generation probabilities were computed with a VDJ recombination model fitted to out-of-frame rearrangements, and the resulting probabilities were checked against IGoR. In a later analysis, hypergeometric tests were used to score TCR-TCR, TCR-HLA and TCR-CMV co-occurrence, with a repertoire-size bias correction applied to TCR pairs. To estimate false discovery rates, a later analysis permuted the HLA or CMV assignments 20 times. In a later analysis, co-occurring TCRs were grouped using DBSCAN, with TCRdist sequence similarity added in when clustering inside HLA-allele-positive subsets. Co-occurrence clustering excluded repertoires with fewer than 30,000 or more than 120,000 public chains, plus five with anomalous nucleotide sharing. TCRdb obtained this table from immuneACCESS and retained in-frame rearrangements with V and J assigned. These tables miss some clones; where compared with another copy, unresolved V genes account for less than half of the shortfall, and the remainder is unexplained. From that table come the V and J calls and clone size; the DNA was used to work out D and trimming. This sample comprises roughly 140,000 clones, roughly four fifths of them detected only once. Clones ranked in the top ten supply about 3.9% of the sample.

The cohort was made up of around 720 healthy bone marrow donors. Cohort members were all nominally healthy when sampled, although unrecorded immune exposures were likely present. The donor was CMV seropositive and was included in the group of 250 to 300 seropositive cohort members. Each donor provided a peripheral blood sample, and peripheral blood mononuclear cells were used for TCR beta sequencing. Genomic DNA extraction from the blood cell samples was performed with the Qiagen DNeasy Blood Extraction Kit. Unmatched junction bases come to 1, with V trimmed by 6 bases and J by 2 bases. The germline V gene yields MDHEN for CDR1 and SYDVKM for CDR2. CDR3 length: 14 amino acids, cysteine to phenylalanine. Solely the CDR3 DNA is kept, with 42 bases framed from the first base. General findings and caveats noted by the study authors: Only TCR beta chains were sequenced in this cohort, and the absence of alpha or paired-chain data limited detectable features. A cluster of highly shared sequence variants was judged likely to represent a technical artifact of the sequencing pipeline. A later analysis found that HLA-associated TCR beta chains were more clonally expanded and had lower generation probabilities than equally common non-associated chains. In an earlier analysis of more than 500 of the donors, most TCR beta V segments appeared in productive rearrangements about 87% or about 30% of the time, broadly matching IMGT annotations. Because HLA typing was missing for some donors at each locus, association tests included only the typed subset. In vitro tests confirmed that three of the cytomegalovirus-associated TCR beta chains recognize cytomegalovirus antigens. A later genetic analysis reported fewer N-insertions in productive TCRs among donors in an Asian-associated ancestry cluster than the roughly 720-donor mean. An association between a missense DCLRE1C variant and V-gene and J-gene trimming of TCR beta chains was found in a later genetic analysis and replicated in an independent cohort. In a later analysis, around 15,000 TCR beta sequences were associated with specific HLA alleles at a false discovery rate of 0.05. Correlated functional status among segregating V segments might reflect linkage disequilibrium, but an unknown experimental factor could not be ruled out. The earlier analysis of approximately 560 of the donors excluded fewer than 20 rarely observed V segments, including chromosome 9 orphons, because counts were too low. A further reported finding was that TCR beta sequences accurately predicted the HLA-A and HLA-B alleles for most subjects in the first cohort. In a later analysis, several top co-occurrence clusters were reported to appear linked to parvovirus B19, influenza, CMV and Epstein-Barr virus. According to the authors, the approach could potentially be generalized to other disease states and immunological phenotypes. The 87-base-pair reads could not distinguish some IMGT-functional V segments, including TRBV6-2 and TRBV6-3, so those segments were excluded. Most TCR sequences were observed very rarely across donors, whereas some public TCRs were present in many individuals. The only immune exposure information available for the cohort was CMV serostatus. When HLA alleles, especially DR and DQ, strongly co-occurred, attributing TCR associations to individual alleles was difficult. The study listed 150 to 200 TCR beta chains as associated with cytomegalovirus. According to a later analysis, most CMV-associated TCR beta chains appeared to be HLA-restricted, and the HLA associations seemed to be driven largely by CMV exposure. The classifier was reported to diagnose cytomegalovirus status with high specificity and sensitivity in both the original and validation cohorts. Sequencing depth was assumed to be roughly uniform across donors in the presence/absence analyses, though that assumption may not hold. According to a later analysis, TCR association rates differed among HLA loci, with DRB1 alleles showing the most associated TCRs and HLA-C alleles showing the fewest.

The sequence links TRBV28 to TRBJ1-3; TRBD1 lines up with 10 middle nucleotides. The sample consisted of PBMCs. The receptor was isolated from a man aged 40-50 years in good health and CMV-seropositive. The CDR3 loop reads CASRTGGPGNTIYF. The DNA is as follows: TGTGCCAGCAGGACAGGGGGCCCTGGAAACACCATATATTTT.